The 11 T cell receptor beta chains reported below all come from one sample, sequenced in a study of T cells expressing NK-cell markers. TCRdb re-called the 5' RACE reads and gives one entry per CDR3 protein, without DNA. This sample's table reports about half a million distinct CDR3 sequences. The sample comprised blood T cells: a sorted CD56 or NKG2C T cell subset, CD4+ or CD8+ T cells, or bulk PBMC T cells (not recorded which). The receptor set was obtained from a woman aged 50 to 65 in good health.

CDR3 protein: CASSINWQETQYF. The chain is built from TRBV19 and TRBJ2-5. The CDR3 is 13 residues long. CDR1 and CDR2 (germline): LNHDA, SQIVND (reference sequence).

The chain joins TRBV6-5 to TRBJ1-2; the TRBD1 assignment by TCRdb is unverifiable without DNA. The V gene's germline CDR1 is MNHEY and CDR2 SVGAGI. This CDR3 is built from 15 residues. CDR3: CASSWGGGAVYGYTF.

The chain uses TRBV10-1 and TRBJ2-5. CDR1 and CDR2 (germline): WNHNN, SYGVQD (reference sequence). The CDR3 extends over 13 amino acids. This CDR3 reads CASSESGRETQYF.

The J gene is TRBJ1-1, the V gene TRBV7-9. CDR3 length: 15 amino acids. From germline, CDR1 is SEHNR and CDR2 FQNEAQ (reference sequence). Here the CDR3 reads CASSLDEGKSTEAFF. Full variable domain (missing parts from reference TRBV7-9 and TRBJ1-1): DTGVSQNPRHKITKRGQNVTFRCDPISEHNRLYWYRQTLGQGPEFLTYFQNEAQLEKSRLLSDRFSAERPKGSFSTLEIQRTEQGDSAMYLCASSLDEGKSTEAFFGQGTRLTVV.

CDR3 protein: CASGSGEKLFF. This chain links TRBV5-1 with TRBJ1-4. Germline loops: CDR1 SGHRS, CDR2 YFSETQ. This CDR3 spans 11 amino acids. Full variable domain (remainder filled in from reference TRBV5-1 and TRBJ1-4): KAGVTQTPRYLIKTRGQQVTLSCSPISGHRSVSWYQQTPGQGLQFLFEYFSETQRNKGNFPGRFSGRQFSNSRSEMNVSTLELGDSALYLCASGSGEKLFFGSGTQLSVL.

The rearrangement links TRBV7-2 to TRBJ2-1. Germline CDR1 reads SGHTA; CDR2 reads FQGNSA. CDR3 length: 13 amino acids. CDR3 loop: CASSLTLLSEQFF.

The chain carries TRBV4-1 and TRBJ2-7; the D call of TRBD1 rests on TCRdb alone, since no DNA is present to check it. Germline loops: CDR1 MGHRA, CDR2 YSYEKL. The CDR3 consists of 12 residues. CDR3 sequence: CASRGWGWEQYF.

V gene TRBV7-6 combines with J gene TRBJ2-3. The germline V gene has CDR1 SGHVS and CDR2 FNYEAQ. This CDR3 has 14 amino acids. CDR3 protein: CASSFLSGTDTQYF.

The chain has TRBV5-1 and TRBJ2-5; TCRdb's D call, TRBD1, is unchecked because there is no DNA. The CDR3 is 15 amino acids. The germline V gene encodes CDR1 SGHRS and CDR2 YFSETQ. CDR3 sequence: CASRPQGAVGETQYF.

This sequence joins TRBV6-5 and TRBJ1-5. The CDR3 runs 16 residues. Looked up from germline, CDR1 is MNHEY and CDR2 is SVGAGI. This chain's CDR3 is CASSYATGTSRGPQHF.

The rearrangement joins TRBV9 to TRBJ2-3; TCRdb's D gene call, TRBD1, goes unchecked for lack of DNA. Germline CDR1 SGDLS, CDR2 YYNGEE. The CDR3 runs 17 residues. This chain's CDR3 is CASSATVTRLYTDTQYF.